One sample yielded the 5 T cell receptor beta chains listed below, sequenced in a study of blood T cell repertoires in COVID-19. TCRdb's table, derived via immunoSEQ multiplex PCR, lists solely in-frame clones and lacks some. Of about 400,000 clones in the sample, 88% are singletons; the top ten hold 2% to 2.5%. The specimen sequenced was PBMCs or T cells enriched from blood (not recorded which). Source of these receptors: a woman in her 40s with acute COVID-19.

The chain employs TRBV13 and TRBJ2-7; 7 bases are shared with TRBD1. Germline CDR1 reads PRHDT; CDR2 reads FYEKMQ (reference sequence). The CDR3 loop spans 15 amino acids. After removal of 4 bases from V and 0 bases from J, the junction contained 6 bases not matched to a gene. CDR3 coding DNA: TGTGCCAGCAGCTCATCCGGGACAGTCTCCTACGAGCAGTACTTC. Translation gives CASSSSGTVSYEQYF.

CDR3 DNA sequence: TGTGCCAGTAAATCCTCCTCTAAGGGGGTTGCTGAAGCTTTCTTT. Translating gives CASKSSSKGVAEAFF. The rearrangement uses TRBV19 and TRBJ1-1; D perhaps matches TRBD1 (6 bases). The CDR3 runs 15 residues. Trimming stripped 7 bases from V and 6 bases from J, with 21 bases between. Germline V gives CDR1 LNHDA, CDR2 SQIVND (reference sequence).

V and J are TRBV5-6 and TRBJ2-5, with D possibly being TRBD1 (6 bases). The CDR3 contains 16 residues. Germline values: CDR1 SGHDT, CDR2 YYEEEE. Trimming stripped 2 bases from V and 7 bases from J, with 21 bases between. The CDR3 bases are TGTGCCAGCAGCTTTGGGGGCCGCACACTGAGTGGGACCCAGTACTTC. Translating it yields CASSFGGRTLSGTQYF.

The chain combines TRBV18 with TRBJ2-7; 7 bases fit TRBD1. The CDR3 length is 15 residues. V shed 2 bases, J shed 6 bases, and the junction held 10 bases outside the gene matches. CDR1 is KGHSH, CDR2 LQKENI, per germline. This CDR3 reads CASSPKQQGSGEQYF. DNA of the CDR3: TGTGCCAGCTCACCAAAGCAACAGGGGAGTGGCGAGCAGTACTTC.

V gene TRBV19 combines with J gene TRBJ2-1; D unclear. V was clipped by 1 base and J by 0 bases, with 4 bases between them. The CDR3 is 14 residues long. Germline lookup yields CDR1 LNHDA and CDR2 SQIVND (reference sequence). CDR3 coding DNA: TGTGCCAGTAGTATAGCCAACTCCTACAATGAGCAGTTCTTC. Amino acid sequence: CASSIANSYNEQFF.